This T cell receptor beta chain derives from a study of shared clonotypes between healthy human individuals (dated by TCRdb to 2018 to 2021). Turning to the overall study: The cohort comprised two women and a few men aged 18 to 49 years. For each donor, CD4 naive and CD4 memory were each given three plates, CD8 naive was given two plates, and CD8 memory was given one plate. The study deeply sequenced blood TCR repertoires of about 5 healthy adults to estimate repertoire size and the extent of clonotype sharing between individuals. To increase sequencing depth and limit assay-specific biases, different laboratories used diverse techniques to prepare libraries and sequence TCR repertoires. Each donor's leukapheresis produced roughly between roughly 0.85 and 9.5 billion PBMCs. Points the paper makes about the study in general: Higher generation probabilities were observed for clonotypes shared by all four sorted-subset donors than for non-shared clonotypes. Even with the large sequencing depth, rarefaction of the sorted-subset datasets indicated that sequencing was incomplete. The small number of donors limited the genetic and exposure-history diversity represented. Pairwise subsampling led to the expectation that sequencing depth would affect the degree of clonotype sharing among donors. Naive subsets generally had larger estimated clonotype richness than memory subsets did. Sampling was restricted to blood, and TCR repertoires in tissue are likely to differ from TCR repertoires in blood. When a few donors were compared, the shared fraction of clonotypes was around 4.6% for naive CD4, about 4% for naive CD8, about 2.4% for memory CD4, and 0.4% for memory CD8.

TCR CDR3 regions were amplified from genomic DNA by multiplex PCR using the deep immunoSEQ assay. Extracted genomic DNA from each cell subset was distributed evenly across all wells of several immunoSEQ 96-well plates, and each plate was treated as a replicate. Each replicate PCR for sorted subsets received about 210 ng genomic DNA, equal to roughly 30,000 T cell genomes. Purified libraries were measured with a Qubit 3.0 fluorometer, size-checked on a Bioanalyzer 2100, and measured again with the KAPA Library Quantification kit. A separate single-read 150-cycle Illumina NextSeq 550 flow cell was used to sequence each immunoSEQ 96-well plate. In the source study's methods: Because the immunoSEQ output held only junctional sequences and lacked quality scores, the filtering could not match the filtering applied to full-length reads. Sequences were annotated with PyIR, a Python wrapper for IgBLAST v1.9, and V/J genes and CDR3 were assigned using IMGT germline references. Reads were filtered out if the reads had weak V/J assignments (E-value above 1e-6), no CDR3, stop codons, out-of-frame junctions, or ambiguous translated residues. V3J clonotypes were defined as sequences sharing an identical inferred V gene, J gene, and CDR3 amino acid sequence. Percentage overlap between repertoires was computed as shared unique clonotypes divided by the size of the smaller repertoire. RTK rarefaction, the Chao1 estimator, and Recon v2.1 estimates of unobserved clonotypes were used to assess repertoire richness. For all TCRbeta clonotypes obtained by the gDNA method from a few donors, generation probabilities were computed with OLGA. Here the immuneACCESS table is served through TCRdb, limited to in-frame sequences with V and J called. Missing clones are a known gap in these copies; in checked studies unresolved V genes cover under half, and the rest lacks a known reason. V, J and clone size derive from that table, while D and trimming were established from the DNA sequence. The sample table contains some 740,000 clones; only one count was recorded for 80% to 95% of them. Jointly, the top ten make up 24% of the sample.

The CDR3 measures 15 amino acids from cysteine to phenylalanine. The read is trimmed to its CDR3 DNA, 45 bases read in frame from base 1. Germline trimming: 5 bases from V, 6 bases from J; junction bases outside gene matches: 8. CDR1 LNHDA and CDR2 SQIVND were looked up in the germline V gene (reference sequence). CD8 naive samples were CD45RO-negative cells positively selected for CCR7, giving a CD45RA+CCR7+ population that excluded TemRA cells. Donors were healthy HIV-negative adults with no recently reported acute infections or vaccinations. All donors were Caucasian adults living in Nashville, Tennessee, USA. After blood collection by leukapheresis, PBMCs were isolated using Ficoll-Histopaque density gradient centrifugation and then cryopreserved in the vapor phase of liquid nitrogen. Purity and quantity of every magnetically sorted T cell population were checked by analytical flow cytometry. Genomic DNA was isolated from every sorted fraction and measured by UV absorbance on a Nanodrop 2000c.

Note on this clone: What antigen it recognizes has not been identified. The record has no base qualities; no much larger clone is one base away.

The receptor was isolated from a man younger than 40 in good health. This chain joins TRBV19 to TRBJ2-3, with 10 bases matching TRBD2. What was sequenced was naive CD8+ T cells sorted from blood. Reading the label with the study, this specimen's cell subset or site is: CD45RA+CCR7+. At the DNA level, the sequence is TGTGCCAGTAGTCCCTTGCGTAGCGGGAGGGATACGCAGTATTTT. Translated, it reads CASSPLRSGRDTQYF.